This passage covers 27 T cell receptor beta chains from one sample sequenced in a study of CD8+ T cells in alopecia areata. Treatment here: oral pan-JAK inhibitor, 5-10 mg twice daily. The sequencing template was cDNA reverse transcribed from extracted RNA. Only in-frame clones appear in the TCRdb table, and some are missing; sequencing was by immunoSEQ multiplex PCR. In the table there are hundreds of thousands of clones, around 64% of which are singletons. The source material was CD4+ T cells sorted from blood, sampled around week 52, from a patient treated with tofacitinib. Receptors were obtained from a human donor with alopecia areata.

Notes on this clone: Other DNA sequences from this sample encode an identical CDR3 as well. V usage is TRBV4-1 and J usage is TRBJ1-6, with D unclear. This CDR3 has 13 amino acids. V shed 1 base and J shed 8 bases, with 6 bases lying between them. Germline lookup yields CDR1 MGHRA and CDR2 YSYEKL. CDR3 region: CASSQVRDSPLHF. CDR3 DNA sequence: TGCGCCAGCAGCCAAGTCCGAGATTCACCCCTCCACTTT.

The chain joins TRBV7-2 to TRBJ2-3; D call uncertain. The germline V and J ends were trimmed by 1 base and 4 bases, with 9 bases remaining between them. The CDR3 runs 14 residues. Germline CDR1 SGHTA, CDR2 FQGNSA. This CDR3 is CASSLDIGADTQYF. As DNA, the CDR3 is TGTGCCAGCAGCTTAGATATTGGAGCAGATACGCAGTATTTT.

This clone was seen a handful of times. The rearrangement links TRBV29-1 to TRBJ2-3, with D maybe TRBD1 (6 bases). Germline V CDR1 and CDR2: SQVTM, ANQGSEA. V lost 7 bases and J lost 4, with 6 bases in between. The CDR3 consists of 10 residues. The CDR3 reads CSGGPDTQYF. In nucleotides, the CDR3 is TGCAGCGGGGGGCCAGATACGCAGTATTTT.

CDR3 nucleotides: TGTGCCAGCAGTTTGCCGGGGGCGCGCAATTCACCCCTCCACTTT. As protein: CASSLPGARNSPLHF. This sequence joins TRBV25-1 and TRBJ1-6, with D possibly TRBD1 on 6 matching bases. Trimming removed 5 bases from V and 7 bases from J, with 15 bases in between. Looked up from germline, CDR1 is MGHDK and CDR2 is SYGVNS. This CDR3 has 15 amino acids.

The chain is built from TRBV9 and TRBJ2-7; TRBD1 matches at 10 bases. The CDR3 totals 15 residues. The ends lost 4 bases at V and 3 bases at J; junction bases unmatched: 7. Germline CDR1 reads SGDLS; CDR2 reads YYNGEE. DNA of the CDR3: TGTGCCAGCAGCACCGCGGGGACAGGGGACTACGAGCAGTACTTC. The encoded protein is CASSTAGTGDYEQYF.

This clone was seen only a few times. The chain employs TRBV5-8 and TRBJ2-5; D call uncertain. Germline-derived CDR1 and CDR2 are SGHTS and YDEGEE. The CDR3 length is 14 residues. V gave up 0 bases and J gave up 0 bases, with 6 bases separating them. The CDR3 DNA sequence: TGTGCCAGCAGCTTGGGGCCGTACCAAGAGACCCAGTACTTC. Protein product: CASSLGPYQETQYF.

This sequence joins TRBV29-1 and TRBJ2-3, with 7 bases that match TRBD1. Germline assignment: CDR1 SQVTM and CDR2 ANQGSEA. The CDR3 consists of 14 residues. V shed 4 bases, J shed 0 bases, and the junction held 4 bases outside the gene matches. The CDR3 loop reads CSVGGTASTDTQYF. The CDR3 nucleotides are TGCAGCGTTGGGGGGACAGCAAGCACAGATACGCAGTATTTT.

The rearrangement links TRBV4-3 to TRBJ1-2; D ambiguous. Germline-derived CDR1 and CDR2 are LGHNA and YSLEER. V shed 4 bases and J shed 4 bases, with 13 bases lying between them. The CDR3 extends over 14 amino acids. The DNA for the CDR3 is TGCGCCAGCAGCCCGGACCGCCAATTCTATGGCTACACCTTC. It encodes CASSPDRQFYGYTF.

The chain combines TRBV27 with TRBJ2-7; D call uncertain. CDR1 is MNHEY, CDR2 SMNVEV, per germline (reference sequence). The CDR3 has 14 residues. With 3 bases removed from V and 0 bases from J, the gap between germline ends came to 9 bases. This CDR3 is CASSLSQHSYEQYF. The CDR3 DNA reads TGTGCCAGCAGTTTGAGTCAGCACTCCTACGAGCAGTACTTC.

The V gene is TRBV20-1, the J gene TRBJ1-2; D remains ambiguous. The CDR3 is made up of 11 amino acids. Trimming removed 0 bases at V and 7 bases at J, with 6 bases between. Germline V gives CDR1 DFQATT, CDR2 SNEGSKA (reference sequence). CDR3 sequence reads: CSARDSGGYTF. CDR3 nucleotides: TGCAGTGCTAGAGATTCGGGTGGCTACACCTTC.

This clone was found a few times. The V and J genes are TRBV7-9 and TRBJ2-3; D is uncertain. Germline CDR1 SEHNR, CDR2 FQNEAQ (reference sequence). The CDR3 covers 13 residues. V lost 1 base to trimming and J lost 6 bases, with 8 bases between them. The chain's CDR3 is CASSLVGRDTQYF. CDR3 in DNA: TGTGCCAGCAGCTTAGTCGGTCGGGATACGCAGTATTTT.

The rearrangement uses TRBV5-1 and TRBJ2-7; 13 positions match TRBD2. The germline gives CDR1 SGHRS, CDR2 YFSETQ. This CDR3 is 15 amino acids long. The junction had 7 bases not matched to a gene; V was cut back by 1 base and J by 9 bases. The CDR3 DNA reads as TGCGCCAGCAGCTTGAAAGGGACTAGCGGGGACGGGCAGTACTTC. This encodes CASSLKGTSGDGQYF.

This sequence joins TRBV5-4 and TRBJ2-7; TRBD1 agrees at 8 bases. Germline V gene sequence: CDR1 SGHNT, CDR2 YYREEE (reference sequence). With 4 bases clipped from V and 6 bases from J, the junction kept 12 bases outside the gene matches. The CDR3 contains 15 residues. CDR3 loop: CASSPFGRGRGEQYF. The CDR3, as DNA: TGTGCCAGCAGCCCCTTCGGCAGGGGGCGAGGCGAGCAGTACTTC.

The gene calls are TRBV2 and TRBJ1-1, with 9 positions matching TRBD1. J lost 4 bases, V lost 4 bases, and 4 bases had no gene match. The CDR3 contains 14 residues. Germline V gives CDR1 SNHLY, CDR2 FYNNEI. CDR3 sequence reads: CASSGQGGSTEAFF. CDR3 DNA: TGTGCCAGCAGTGGACAGGGGGGGAGCACTGAAGCTTTCTTT.

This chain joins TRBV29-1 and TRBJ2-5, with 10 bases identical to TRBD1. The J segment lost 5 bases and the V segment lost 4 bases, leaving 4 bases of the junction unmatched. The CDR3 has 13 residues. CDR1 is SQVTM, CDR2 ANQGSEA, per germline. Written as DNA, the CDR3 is TGCAGCGTTGTGACAGGGGGCGCGGAGACCCAGTACTTC. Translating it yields CSVVTGGAETQYF.

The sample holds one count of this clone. CDR3 amino acids: CASSYRSMAQGASQHF. CDR3 in DNA: TGTGCCAGCAGTTACCGGTCTATGGCACAGGGGGCGAGCCAGCATTTT. This chain connects TRBV6-6 to TRBJ1-5, with 9 nucleotides matching TRBD1. This CDR3 is 16 amino acids long. With V trimmed by 2 bases and J by 12 bases, 14 bases remained unmatched. Germline lookup yields CDR1 MNHNY and CDR2 SVGAGI (reference sequence).

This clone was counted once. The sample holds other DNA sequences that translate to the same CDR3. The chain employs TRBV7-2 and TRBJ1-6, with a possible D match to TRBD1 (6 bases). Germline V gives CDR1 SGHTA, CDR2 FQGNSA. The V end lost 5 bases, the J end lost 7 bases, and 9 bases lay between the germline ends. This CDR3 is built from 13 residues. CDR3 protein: CASSGQLNSPLHF. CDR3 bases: TGTGCCAGCAGCGGACAGTTAAATTCACCCCTCCACTTT.

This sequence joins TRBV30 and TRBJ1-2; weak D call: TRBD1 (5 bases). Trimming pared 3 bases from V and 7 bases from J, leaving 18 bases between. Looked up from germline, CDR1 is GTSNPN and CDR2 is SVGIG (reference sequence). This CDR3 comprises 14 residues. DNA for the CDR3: TGTGCCTGGAGCCCAAAGGGACCGCCAGGTGGCTACACCTTC. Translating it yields CAWSPKGPPGGYTF.

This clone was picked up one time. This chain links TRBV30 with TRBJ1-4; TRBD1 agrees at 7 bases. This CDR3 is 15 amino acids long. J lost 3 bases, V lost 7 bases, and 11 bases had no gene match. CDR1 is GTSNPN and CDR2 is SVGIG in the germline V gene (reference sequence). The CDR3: CAFRGLGQPNEKLFF. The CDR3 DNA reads TGTGCCTTCAGAGGGTTGGGACAGCCTAATGAAAAACTGTTTTTT.

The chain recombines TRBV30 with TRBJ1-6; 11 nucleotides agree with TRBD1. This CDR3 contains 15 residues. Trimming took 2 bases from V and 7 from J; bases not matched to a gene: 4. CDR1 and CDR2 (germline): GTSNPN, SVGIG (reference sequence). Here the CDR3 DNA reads TGTGCCTGGAGTCCCGGGACAGGGGGAAATTCACCCCTCCACTTT. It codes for CAWSPGTGGNSPLHF.

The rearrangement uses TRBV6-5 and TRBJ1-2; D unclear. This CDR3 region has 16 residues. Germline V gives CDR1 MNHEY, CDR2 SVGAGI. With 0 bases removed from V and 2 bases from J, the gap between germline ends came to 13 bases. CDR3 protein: CASSYSPDGRNYGYTF. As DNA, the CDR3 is TGTGCCAGCAGTTACTCGCCCGACGGGCGAAACTATGGCTACACCTTC.

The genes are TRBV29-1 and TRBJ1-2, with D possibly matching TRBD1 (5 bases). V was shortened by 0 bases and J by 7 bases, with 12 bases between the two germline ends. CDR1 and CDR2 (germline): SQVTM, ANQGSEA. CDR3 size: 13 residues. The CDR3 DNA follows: TGCAGCGTTGAAGAGGGACGGGCCGGTGGCTACACCTTC. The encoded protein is CSVEEGRAGGYTF.

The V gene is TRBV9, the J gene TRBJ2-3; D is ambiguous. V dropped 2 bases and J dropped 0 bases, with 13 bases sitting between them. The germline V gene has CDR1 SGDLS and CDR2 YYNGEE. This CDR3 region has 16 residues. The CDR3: CASSVRLDASTDTQYF. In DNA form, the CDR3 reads TGTGCCAGCAGCGTTAGGTTGGACGCTAGCACAGATACGCAGTATTTT.

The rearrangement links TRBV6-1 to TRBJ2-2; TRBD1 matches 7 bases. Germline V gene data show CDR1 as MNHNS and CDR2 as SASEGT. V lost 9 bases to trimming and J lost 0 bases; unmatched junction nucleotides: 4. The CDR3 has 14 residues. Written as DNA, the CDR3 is TGTGCCAGTCATCAGGGGGCGAACACCGGGGAGCTGTTTTTT. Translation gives CASHQGANTGELFF.

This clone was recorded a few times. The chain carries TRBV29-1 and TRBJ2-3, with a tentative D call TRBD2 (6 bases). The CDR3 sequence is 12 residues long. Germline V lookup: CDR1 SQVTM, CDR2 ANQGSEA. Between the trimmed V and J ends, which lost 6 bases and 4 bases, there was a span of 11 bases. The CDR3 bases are TGCAGCGTCCAGCGGGCGTCAGATACGCAGTATTTT. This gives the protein CSVQRASDTQYF.

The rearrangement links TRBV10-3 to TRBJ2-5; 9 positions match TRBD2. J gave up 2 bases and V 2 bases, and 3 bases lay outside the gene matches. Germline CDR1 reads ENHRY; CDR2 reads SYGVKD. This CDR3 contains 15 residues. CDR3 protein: CAISEQRGEQETQYF. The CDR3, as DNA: TGTGCCATCAGTGAGCAGCGGGGGGAACAAGAGACCCAGTACTTC.

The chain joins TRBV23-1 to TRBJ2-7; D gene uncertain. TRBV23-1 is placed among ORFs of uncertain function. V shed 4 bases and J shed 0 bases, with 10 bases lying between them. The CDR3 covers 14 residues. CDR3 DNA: TGCGCCAGCAGTCTCCCGAGGAGCTCCTACGAGCAGTACTTC. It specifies CASSLPRSSYEQYF.